Given below is one TCR beta chain in context. The antigen is undetermined. MiXCR, applied by TCRdb to the reads, yields one record per CDR3 protein. The table has 110,000 to 150,000 distinct CDR3 sequences, about 6.1% seen once. CDR3 length: 16 residues. Trimming stripped 5 bases from V and 0 bases from J, with 14 bases between. The germline CDR1 and CDR2 sequences are PRHDT and FYEKMQ (reference sequence). This entry is derived from a study of T cell repertoires in cytomegalovirus infection. Across the whole study: Public TCR beta signatures provided an indication of both CMV infection and a matching HLA type. Study results and limitations: The study identified carriers of CMV plus the relevant HLA from cumulative public TCR beta family frequency. The ex vivo response showed dominance by HLA-C-restricted CMV-specific TCR beta clonotypes.

The rearrangement joins TRBV13 to TRBJ1-3; D may be TRBD1 (5 bases). Sequences were obtained from PBMCs. The sequence derives from a human donor in good health (CMV status not recorded). Some clones in this sample may be carry-over from other donors' samples. The CDR3 DNA sequence: TGTGCCAGCAGCCGACAGACTGCTCTCTCTGGAAACACCATATATTTT. Translated: CASSRQTALSGNTIYF.